These T cell receptor beta chains were read from a single sample in a study of blood T cell repertoires in COVID-19. Clones were sequenced by immunoSEQ multiplex PCR, and TCRdb holds only the in-frame ones, with some missing. The data contain about 78,000 clones, around 86% of them singletons. The sequenced material came from peripheral blood. The receptors come from a man in his forties or fifties with active or convalescent COVID-19. The CDR3 runs from the conserved cysteine through the conserved F or W. The D gene is left open where the match is weak. Expanded clones get a size class; other rows say once, few or many, or leave the size out.

CDR3 length: 14
J gene: TRBJ1-2
V gene: TRBV6-5
D gene: -
clone size: -
CDR3 protein: CASSYSEGLWGYTF
CDR3 DNA: TGTGCCAGCAGTTACTCGGAGGGTCTATGGGGCTACACCTTC

CDR3 length: 15
J gene: TRBJ1-1
V gene: TRBV13
D gene: TRBD1
clone size: -
CDR3 protein: CASSLGLTGGTEAFF
CDR3 DNA: TGTGCCAGCAGCTTAGGCCTCACAGGGGGGACTGAAGCTTTCTTT

CDR3 length: 15
J gene: TRBJ1-2
V gene: TRBV15
D gene: TRBD1
clone size: -
CDR3 protein: CATSPAGTEHYGYTF
CDR3 DNA: TGTGCCACCAGCCCAGCCGGGACAGAGCACTATGGCTACACCTTC

CDR3 length: 19
J gene: TRBJ2-1
V gene: TRBV6-2/TRBV6-3
D gene: TRBD1
clone size: once
CDR3 protein: CASSYQGQGASGDYNEQFF
CDR3 DNA: TGTGCCAGCAGTTACCAGGGACAGGGGGCTAGCGGGGACTACAATGAGCAGTTCTTC

CDR3 length: 14
J gene: TRBJ2-1
V gene: TRBV6-2/TRBV6-3
D gene: TRBD1
clone size: once
CDR3 protein: CASSPGQGYNEQFF
CDR3 DNA: TGTGCCAGCAGCCCGGGACAGGGGTACAATGAGCAGTTCTTC

CDR3 length: 14
J gene: TRBJ1-5
V gene: TRBV18
D gene: -
clone size: few
CDR3 protein: CASSPGGEYQPQHF
CDR3 DNA: TGTGCCAGCTCACCAGGGGGGGAGTACCAGCCCCAGCATTTT

CDR3 length: 16
J gene: TRBJ2-2
V gene: TRBV2
D gene: -
clone size: -
CDR3 protein: CASRYTGGRNTGELFF
CDR3 DNA: TGTGCCAGCAGATACACGGGGGGCCGGAACACCGGGGAGCTGTTTTTT

CDR3 length: 14
J gene: TRBJ2-5
V gene: TRBV6-1
D gene: -
clone size: -
CDR3 protein: CASATRDTGETQYF
CDR3 DNA: TGTGCCAGTGCTACCCGGGACACAGGAGAGACCCAGTACTTC

CDR3 length: 14
J gene: TRBJ2-3
V gene: TRBV5-1
D gene: -
clone size: -
CDR3 protein: CASSADRPTDTQYF
CDR3 DNA: TGCGCCAGCAGCGCTGACAGGCCCACAGATACGCAGTATTTT

CDR3 length: 13
J gene: TRBJ1-2
V gene: TRBV14
D gene: TRBD1
clone size: -
CDR3 protein: CASSRRTGDGYTF
CDR3 DNA: TGTGCCAGCAGCCGACGGACAGGGGATGGCTACACCTTC

CDR3 length: 17
J gene: TRBJ1-3
V gene: TRBV5-5
D gene: TRBD1
clone size: -
CDR3 protein: CASSADRDRGPGDTIYF
CDR3 DNA: TGTGCCAGCAGCGCCGACCGGGACAGGGGCCCCGGGGACACCATATATTTT

CDR3 length: 16
J gene: TRBJ1-3
V gene: TRBV9
D gene: TRBD1
clone size: -
CDR3 protein: CASSGQGVLSGNTIYF
CDR3 DNA: TGTGCCAGCAGCGGGCAGGGGGTCCTCTCTGGAAACACCATATATTTT

CDR3 length: 14
J gene: TRBJ1-2
V gene: TRBV5-8
D gene: -
clone size: -
CDR3 protein: CASSLADRRDGYTF
CDR3 DNA: TGTGCCAGCAGCTTGGCGGACAGAAGGGATGGCTACACCTTC

CDR3 length: 16
J gene: TRBJ2-6
V gene: TRBV5-4
D gene: TRBD2
clone size: -
CDR3 protein: CASSLRWGGGANVLTF
CDR3 DNA: TGTGCCAGCAGCCTCCGTTGGGGGGGAGGGGCCAACGTCCTGACTTTC

CDR3 length: 14
J gene: TRBJ2-5
V gene: TRBV5-5
D gene: TRBD2
clone size: once
CDR3 protein: CASSTGLAVETQYF
CDR3 DNA: TGTGCCAGCAGCACGGGACTAGCGGTAGAGACCCAGTACTTC

CDR3 length: 15
J gene: TRBJ2-5
V gene: TRBV24-1
D gene: TRBD1
clone size: -
CDR3 protein: CATSDSGQVWETQYF
CDR3 DNA: TGTGCCACCAGTGATTCGGGACAGGTGTGGGAGACTCAGTACTTC

CDR3 length: 16
J gene: TRBJ1-2
V gene: TRBV4-3
D gene: -
clone size: -
CDR3 protein: CASSQAPDRTLYGYTF
CDR3 DNA: TGCGCCAGCAGCCAAGCCCCGGACAGAACCCTCTATGGCTACACCTTC

CDR3 length: 15
J gene: TRBJ1-2
V gene: TRBV28
D gene: -
clone size: few
CDR3 protein: CASRLSGTPYYGYTF
CDR3 DNA: TGTGCCAGCAGGCTCTCAGGGACTCCCTATTATGGCTACACCTTC

CDR3 length: 15
J gene: TRBJ1-5
V gene: TRBV7-2
D gene: -
clone size: -
CDR3 protein: CASSLSVEGNQPQHF
CDR3 DNA: TGTGCCAGCAGCCTGTCGGTTGAGGGCAATCAGCCCCAGCATTTT

CDR3 length: 13
J gene: TRBJ2-7
V gene: TRBV6-6
D gene: TRBD1
clone size: -
CDR3 protein: CASSRDRGYEQYF
CDR3 DNA: TGTGCCAGCAGCAGGGACAGGGGTTACGAGCAGTACTTC

CDR3 length: 15
J gene: TRBJ1-6
V gene: TRBV21-1
D gene: -
clone size: -
CDR3 protein: CASSPKDRVRSPLHF
CDR3 DNA: TGTGCCAGCAGTCCTAAAGACAGGGTTCGGTCACCCCTCCACTTT

CDR3 length: 16
J gene: TRBJ2-2
V gene: TRBV4-3
D gene: TRBD1
clone size: -
CDR3 protein: CASSQGQGSNTGELFF
CDR3 DNA: TGCGCCAGCAGCCAAGGACAGGGTAGTAACACCGGGGAGCTGTTTTTT

CDR3 length: 18
J gene: TRBJ2-1
V gene: TRBV2
D gene: TRBD1
clone size: -
CDR3 protein: CASSAVTGLTSSYNEQFF
CDR3 DNA: TGTGCCAGCAGTGCGGTGACAGGGCTCACCAGCTCCTACAATGAGCAGTTCTTC

CDR3 length: 14
J gene: TRBJ2-3
V gene: TRBV11-2
D gene: TRBD2
clone size: -
CDR3 protein: CASSLLAGGDTQYF
CDR3 DNA: TGTGCCAGCAGCTTACTAGCGGGTGGTGATACGCAGTATTTT

CDR3 length: 16
J gene: TRBJ2-3
V gene: TRBV19
D gene: -
clone size: -
CDR3 protein: CASSIDPSQGTDTQYF
CDR3 DNA: TGTGCCAGTAGTATAGATCCGTCGCAGGGCACAGATACGCAGTATTTT

CDR3 length: 13
J gene: TRBJ2-2
V gene: TRBV20-1
D gene: TRBD1
clone size: -
CDR3 protein: CSASAQGTGELFF
CDR3 DNA: TGCAGTGCAAGTGCACAGGGGACCGGGGAGCTGTTTTTT